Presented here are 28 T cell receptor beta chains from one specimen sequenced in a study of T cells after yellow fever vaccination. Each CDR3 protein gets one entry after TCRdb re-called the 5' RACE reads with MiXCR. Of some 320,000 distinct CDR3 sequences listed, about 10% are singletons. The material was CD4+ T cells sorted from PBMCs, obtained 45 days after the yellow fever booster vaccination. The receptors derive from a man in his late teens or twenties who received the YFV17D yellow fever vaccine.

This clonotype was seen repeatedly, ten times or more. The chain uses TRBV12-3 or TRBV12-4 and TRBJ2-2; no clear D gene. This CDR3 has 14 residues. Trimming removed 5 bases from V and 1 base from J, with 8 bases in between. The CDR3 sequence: CASSRQRNTGELFF. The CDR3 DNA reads TGTGCCAGCAGTCGCCAGCGGAACACCGGGGAGCTGTTTTTT.

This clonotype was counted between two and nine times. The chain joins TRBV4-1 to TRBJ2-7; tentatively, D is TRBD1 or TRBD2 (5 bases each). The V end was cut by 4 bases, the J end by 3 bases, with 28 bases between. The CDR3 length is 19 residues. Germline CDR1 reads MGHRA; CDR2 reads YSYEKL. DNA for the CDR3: TGCGCCAGCAGCCTGAACCCTCATAGCGCCTCCGGGGCCGACTACGAGCAGTACTTC. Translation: CASSLNPHSASGADYEQYF.

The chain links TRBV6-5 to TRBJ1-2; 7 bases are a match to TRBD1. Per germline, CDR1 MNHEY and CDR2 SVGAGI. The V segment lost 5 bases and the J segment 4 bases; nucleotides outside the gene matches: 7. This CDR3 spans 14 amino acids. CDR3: CASSRDREAYGYTF. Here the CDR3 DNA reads TGTGCCAGCAGTCGCGACAGGGAGGCCTATGGCTACACCTTC.

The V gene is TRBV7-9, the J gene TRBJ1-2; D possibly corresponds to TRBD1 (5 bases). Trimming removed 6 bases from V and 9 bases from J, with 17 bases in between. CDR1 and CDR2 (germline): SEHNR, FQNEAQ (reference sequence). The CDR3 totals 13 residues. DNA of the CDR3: TGTGCCAGCAGGACCGGGACGGCCGTAAGCTACACCTTC. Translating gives CASRTGTAVSYTF. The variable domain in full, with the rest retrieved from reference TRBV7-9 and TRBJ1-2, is DTGVSQNPRHKITKRGQNVTFRCDPISEHNRLYWYRQTLGQGPEFLTYFQNEAQLEKSRLLSDRFSAERPKGSFSTLEIQRTEQGDSAMYLCASRTGTAVSYTFGSGTRLTVV.

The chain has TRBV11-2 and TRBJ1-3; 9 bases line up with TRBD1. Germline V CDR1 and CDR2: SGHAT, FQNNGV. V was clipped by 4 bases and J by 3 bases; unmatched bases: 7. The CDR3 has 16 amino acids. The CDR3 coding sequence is TGTGCCAGCAGCTCTACAGGGGGCGATTTTGGAAACACCATATATTTT. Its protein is CASSSTGGDFGNTIYF.

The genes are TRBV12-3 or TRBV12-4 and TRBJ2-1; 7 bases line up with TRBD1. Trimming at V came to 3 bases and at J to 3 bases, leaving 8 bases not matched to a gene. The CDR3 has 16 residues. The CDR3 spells CASSFSWDRFYNEQFF. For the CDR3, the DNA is TGTGCCAGCAGTTTTAGTTGGGACAGATTCTACAATGAGCAGTTCTTC.

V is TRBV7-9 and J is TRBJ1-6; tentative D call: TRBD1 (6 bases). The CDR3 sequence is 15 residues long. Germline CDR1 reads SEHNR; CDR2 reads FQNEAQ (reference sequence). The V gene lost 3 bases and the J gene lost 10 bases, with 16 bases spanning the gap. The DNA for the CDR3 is TGTGCCAGCAGCTTCAGCCGCAGGGGAAGATCACCCCTCCACTTT. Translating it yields CASSFSRRGRSPLHF.

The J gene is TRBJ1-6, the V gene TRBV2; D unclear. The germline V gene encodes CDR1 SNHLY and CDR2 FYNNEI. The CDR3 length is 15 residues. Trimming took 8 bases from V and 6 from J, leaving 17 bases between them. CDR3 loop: CASLREGRLNSPLHF. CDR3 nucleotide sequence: TGTGCCAGCCTGAGGGAAGGAAGGCTTAATTCACCCCTCCACTTT.

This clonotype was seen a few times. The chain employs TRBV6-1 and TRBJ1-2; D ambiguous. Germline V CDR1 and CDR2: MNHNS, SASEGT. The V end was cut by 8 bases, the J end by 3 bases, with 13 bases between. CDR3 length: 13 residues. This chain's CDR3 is CASGRTGYYGYTF. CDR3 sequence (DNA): TGTGCCAGCGGCCGAACGGGGTACTATGGCTACACCTTC.

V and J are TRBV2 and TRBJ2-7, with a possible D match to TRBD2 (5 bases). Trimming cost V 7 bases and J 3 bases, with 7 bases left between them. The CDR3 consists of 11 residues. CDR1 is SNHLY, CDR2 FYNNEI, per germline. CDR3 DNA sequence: TGTGCCAGCACGGGGAGCTACGAGCAGTACTTC. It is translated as CASTGSYEQYF.

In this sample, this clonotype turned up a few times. CDR3 sequence reads: CSARDRRNPTYEQYF. In nucleotides, the CDR3 is TGCAGTGCTAGAGATCGGCGGAATCCTACCTACGAGCAGTACTTC. The chain couples TRBV20-1 to TRBJ2-7; no firm D call. Germline-derived CDR1 and CDR2 are DFQATT and SNEGSKA (reference sequence). The CDR3 runs 15 residues. Trimming stripped 0 bases from V and 2 bases from J, with 14 bases between.

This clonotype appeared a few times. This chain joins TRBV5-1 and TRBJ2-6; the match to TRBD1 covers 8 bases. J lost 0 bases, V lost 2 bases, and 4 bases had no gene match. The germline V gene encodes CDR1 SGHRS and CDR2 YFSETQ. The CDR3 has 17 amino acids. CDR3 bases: TGCGCCAGCAGCTTTGGACAGGGTGCCTCTGGGGCCAACGTCCTGACTTTC. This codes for CASSFGQGASGANVLTF.

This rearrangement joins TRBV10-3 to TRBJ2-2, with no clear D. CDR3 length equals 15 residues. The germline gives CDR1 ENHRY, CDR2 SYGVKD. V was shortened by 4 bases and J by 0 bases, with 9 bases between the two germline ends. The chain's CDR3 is CAISALGPNTGELFF. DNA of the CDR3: TGTGCCATCAGTGCCTTGGGTCCGAACACCGGGGAGCTGTTTTTT.

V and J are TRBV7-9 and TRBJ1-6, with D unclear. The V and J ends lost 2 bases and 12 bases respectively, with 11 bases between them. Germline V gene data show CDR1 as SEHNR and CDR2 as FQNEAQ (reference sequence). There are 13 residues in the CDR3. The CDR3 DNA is TGTGCCAGCAGCTTACGGGATGGAGGACCCCTCCACTTT. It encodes CASSLRDGGPLHF. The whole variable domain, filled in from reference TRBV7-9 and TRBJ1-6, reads DTGVSQNPRHKITKRGQNVTFRCDPISEHNRLYWYRQTLGQGPEFLTYFQNEAQLEKSRLLSDRFSAERPKGSFSTLEIQRTEQGDSAMYLCASSLRDGGPLHFGNGTRLTVT.

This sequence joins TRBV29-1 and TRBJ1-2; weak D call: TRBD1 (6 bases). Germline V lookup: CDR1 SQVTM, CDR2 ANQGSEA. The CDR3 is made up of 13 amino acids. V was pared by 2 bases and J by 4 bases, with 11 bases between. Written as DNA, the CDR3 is TGCAGCGTTGAACAGGGGCCTGGCTATGGCTACACCTTC. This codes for CSVEQGPGYGYTF.

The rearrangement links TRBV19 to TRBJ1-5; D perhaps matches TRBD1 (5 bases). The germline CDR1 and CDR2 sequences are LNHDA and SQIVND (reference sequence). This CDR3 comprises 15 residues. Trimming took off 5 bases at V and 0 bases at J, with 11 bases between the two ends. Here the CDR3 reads CASSPTAHSNQPQHF. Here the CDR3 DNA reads TGTGCCAGTAGTCCGACAGCCCATAGCAATCAGCCCCAGCATTTT.

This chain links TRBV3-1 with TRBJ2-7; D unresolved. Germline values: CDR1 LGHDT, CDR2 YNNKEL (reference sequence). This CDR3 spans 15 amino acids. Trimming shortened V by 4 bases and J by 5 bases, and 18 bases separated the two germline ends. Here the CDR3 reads CASSPWPGLTDEQYF. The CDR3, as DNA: TGTGCCAGCAGCCCGTGGCCGGGTTTGACGGACGAGCAGTACTTC.

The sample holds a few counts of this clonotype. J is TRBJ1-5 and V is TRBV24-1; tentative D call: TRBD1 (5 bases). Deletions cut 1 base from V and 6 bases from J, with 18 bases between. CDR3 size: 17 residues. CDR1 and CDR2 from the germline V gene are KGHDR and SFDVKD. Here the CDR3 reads CATSDFLGVSGAQPQHF. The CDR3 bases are TGTGCCACCAGTGATTTTCTTGGTGTCTCTGGGGCTCAGCCCCAGCATTTT.

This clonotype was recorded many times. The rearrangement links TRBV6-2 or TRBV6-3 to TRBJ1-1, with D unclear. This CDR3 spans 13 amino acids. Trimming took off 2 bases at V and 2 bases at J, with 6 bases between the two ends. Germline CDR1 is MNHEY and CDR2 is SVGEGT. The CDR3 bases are TGTGCCAGCAGTTACGGCGGAAACACTGAAGCTTTCTTT. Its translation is CASSYGGNTEAFF.

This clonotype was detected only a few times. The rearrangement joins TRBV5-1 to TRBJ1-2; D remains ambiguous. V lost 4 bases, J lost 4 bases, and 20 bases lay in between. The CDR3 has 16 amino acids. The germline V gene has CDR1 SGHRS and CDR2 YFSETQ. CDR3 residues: CASSDPVAILLYGYTF. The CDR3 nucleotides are TGCGCCAGCAGCGATCCGGTTGCAATTCTTCTCTATGGCTACACCTTC.

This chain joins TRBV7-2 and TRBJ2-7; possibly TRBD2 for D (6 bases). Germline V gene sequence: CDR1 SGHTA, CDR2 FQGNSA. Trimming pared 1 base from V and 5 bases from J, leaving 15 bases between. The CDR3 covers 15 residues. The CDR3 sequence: CASSLGGTAGNEQYV. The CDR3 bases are TGTGCCAGCAGCTTAGGGGGGACGGCGGGGAACGAGCAGTACGTC.

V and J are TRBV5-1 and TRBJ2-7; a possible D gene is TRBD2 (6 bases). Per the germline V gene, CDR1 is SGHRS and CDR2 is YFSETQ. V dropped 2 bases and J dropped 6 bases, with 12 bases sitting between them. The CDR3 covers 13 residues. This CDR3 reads CASSFGGSGEQYV. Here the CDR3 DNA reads TGCGCCAGCAGCTTTGGGGGGTCGGGCGAGCAGTACGTC.

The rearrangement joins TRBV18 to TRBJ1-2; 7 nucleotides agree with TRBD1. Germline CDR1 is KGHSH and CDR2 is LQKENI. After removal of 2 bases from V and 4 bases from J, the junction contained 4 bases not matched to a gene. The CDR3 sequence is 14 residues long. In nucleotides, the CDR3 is TGTGCCAGCTCACCATCCGGACAGGTCTATGGCTACACCTTC. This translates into CASSPSGQVYGYTF.

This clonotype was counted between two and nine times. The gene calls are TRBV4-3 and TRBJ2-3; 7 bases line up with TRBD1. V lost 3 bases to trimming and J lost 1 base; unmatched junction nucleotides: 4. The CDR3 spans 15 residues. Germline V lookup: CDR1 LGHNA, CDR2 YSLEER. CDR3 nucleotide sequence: TGCGCCAGCAGCCAGTTTGACAGGGGCACAGATACGCAGTATTTT. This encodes CASSQFDRGTDTQYF.

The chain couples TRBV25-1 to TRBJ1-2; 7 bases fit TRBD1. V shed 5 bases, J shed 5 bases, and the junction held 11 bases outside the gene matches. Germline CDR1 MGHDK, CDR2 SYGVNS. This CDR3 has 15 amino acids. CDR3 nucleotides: TGTGCCAGCAGTTTAGGCGTAACAGGGGTGTATGGCTACACCTTC. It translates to CASSLGVTGVYGYTF.

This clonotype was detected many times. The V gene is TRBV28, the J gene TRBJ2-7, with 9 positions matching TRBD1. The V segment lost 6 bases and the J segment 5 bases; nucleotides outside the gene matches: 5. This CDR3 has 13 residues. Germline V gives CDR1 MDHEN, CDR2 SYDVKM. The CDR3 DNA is TGTGCCAGCAGGGACAGGGGAATGGACGAGCAGTACGTC. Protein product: CASRDRGMDEQYV.

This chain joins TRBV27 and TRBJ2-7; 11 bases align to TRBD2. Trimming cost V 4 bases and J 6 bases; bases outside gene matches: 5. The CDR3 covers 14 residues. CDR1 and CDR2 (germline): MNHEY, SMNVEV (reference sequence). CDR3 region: CASSSVAGGREQYV. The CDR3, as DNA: TGTGCCAGCAGTTCGGTAGCGGGGGGGCGCGAGCAGTACGTC.

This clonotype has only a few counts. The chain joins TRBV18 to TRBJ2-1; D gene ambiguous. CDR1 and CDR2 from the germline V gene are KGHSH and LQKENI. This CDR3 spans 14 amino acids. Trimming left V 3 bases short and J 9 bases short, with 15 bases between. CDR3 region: CASSPTPDRLEQFF. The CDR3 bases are TGTGCCAGCTCACCGACCCCTGACCGGCTTGAGCAGTTCTTC.